This is a list of T cell receptor beta chains from one sample in a study of cytomegalovirus exposure and HLA in healthy donors. TCRdb keeps only in-frame clones here, not all; method: immunoSEQ multiplex PCR. The sample has 140,000 to 150,000 clones; about 75% are singletons. Sequenced input: PBMCs. The receptors originated from a man between 60 and 75 years old in good health and CMV-seronegative. Both conserved end residues are part of each CDR3. The D gene is left open where the match is weak. A row's size may be missing; if present it is once, few, many or a size class.

D gene | J gene | V gene | clone size | CDR3 protein | CDR3 DNA
- | TRBJ1-3 | TRBV7-6 | - | CASSRGGGNTIYF | TGTGCCAGCAGCCGGGGGGGTGGAAACACCATATATTTT
- | TRBJ1-5 | TRBV12-2 | - | CASRSLPDQPQHF | TGTGCAAGTCGCTCCCTTCCCGATCAGCCCCAGCATTTT
- | TRBJ1-1 | TRBV27 | few | CASSLGGASEAFF | TGTGCCAGCAGTTTGGGCGGGGCGTCTGAAGCTTTCTTT
- | TRBJ2-7 | TRBV7-9 | - | CASSPPVRESSYEQYF | TGTGCCAGCAGCCCACCCGTCAGGGAAAGCTCCTACGAGCAGTACTTC
- | TRBJ1-3 | TRBV7-8 | - | CASSLAGPRQSSGNTIYF | TGTGCCAGCAGCTTAGCGGGCCCCCGGCAGTCAAGTGGAAACACCATATATTTT
TRBD1 | TRBJ2-3 | TRBV6-4 | - | CASTGQGRTSTDTQYF | TGTGCCAGCACCGGACAGGGGCGCACTAGCACAGATACGCAGTATTTT
TRBD2 | TRBJ2-5 | TRBV19 | - | CASSPRLAGDPQETQYF | TGTGCCAGTAGTCCCCGACTAGCGGGAGACCCCCAAGAGACCCAGTACTTC
- | TRBJ2-3 | TRBV30 | - | CAWSSTGTDTQYF | TGTGCCTGGAGTTCGACTGGTACAGATACGCAGTATTTT
- | TRBJ1-5 | TRBV5-4 | once | CASSAAPRDISQPQHF | TGTGCCAGCAGCGCGGCCCCCCGGGACATATCTCAGCCCCAGCATTTT
- | TRBJ2-3 | TRBV10-3 | - | CAISESSRETDTQYF | TGTGCCATCAGTGAGTCTTCCAGGGAAACAGATACGCAGTATTTT
TRBD1 | TRBJ1-1 | TRBV28 | - | CASSPPRDSTFTEAFF | TGTGCCAGCAGTCCTCCCCGGGACAGTACGTTCACTGAAGCTTTCTTT
- | TRBJ2-7 | TRBV18 | few | CASSPIFPGQGTAEQYF | TGTGCCAGCTCACCGATCTTCCCGGGACAAGGGACCGCCGAGCAGTACTTC
- | TRBJ2-5 | TRBV11-3 | - | CASSPPGEETQYF | TGTGCCAGCAGCCCCCCAGGGGAAGAGACCCAGTACTTC
TRBD1 | TRBJ2-7 | TRBV28 | - | CASTDRGAYEQYF | TGTGCCAGCACCGACAGGGGGGCCTACGAGCAGTACTTC
- | TRBJ1-1 | TRBV7-8 | - | CASSSGGGKNTEAFF | TGTGCCAGCAGCTCTGGCGGGGGTAAGAACACTGAAGCTTTCTTT
- | TRBJ2-7 | TRBV6-1 | - | CASSEVSSGPTYEQYF | TGTGCCAGCAGTGAAGTGTCCAGCGGACCTACCTACGAGCAGTACTTC